The rows below give T cell receptor beta chains drawn from one sample of a study of cytomegalovirus exposure and HLA in healthy donors. Clones were read by immunoSEQ multiplex PCR, and TCRdb kept only the in-frame ones, dropping some. The repertoire holds tens of thousands of clones, with around three fifths as singletons. The specimen sequenced was PBMCs. The receptors originated from a woman aged 50 to 60 in good health and CMV-seropositive. Both conserved end residues are part of each CDR3. The order of the fields is CDR3 DNA, CDR3 protein, V gene, J gene, D gene, clone size. A D gene is named only where the DNA matches it firmly. Clone sizes are given selectively: once, few, many, or a class where the clone is expanded.

CDR3 DNA: TGTGCCAGCAGTGAATTACGGACAACTGAAGCTTTCTTT; CDR3 protein: CASSELRTTEAFF; V gene: TRBV6-1; J gene: TRBJ1-1; D gene: -; clone size: -
CDR3 DNA: TGTGCCAGCAGTGGGACAGGGGAGGGACAGCCCCAGCATTTT; CDR3 protein: CASSGTGEGQPQHF; V gene: TRBV2; J gene: TRBJ1-5; D gene: TRBD1; clone size: -
CDR3 DNA: TGTGCCAGTAGTTTAGCCAGGGGGCATACTGAAGCTTTCTTT; CDR3 protein: CASSLARGHTEAFF; V gene: TRBV19; J gene: TRBJ1-1; D gene: TRBD1; clone size: many
CDR3 DNA: TGTGCCAGCAGCGCGTCAGGGGTTTCCCCTGGAAACACCATATATTTT; CDR3 protein: CASSASGVSPGNTIYF; V gene: TRBV9; J gene: TRBJ1-3; D gene: -; clone size: once
CDR3 DNA: TGTGCCAGTGGTGAGGATACGCAGTATTTT; CDR3 protein: CASGEDTQYF; V gene: TRBV2; J gene: TRBJ2-3; D gene: -; clone size: few
CDR3 DNA: TGTGCCAGCAGCTACGACAGCTCTAAAGGCTACACCTTC; CDR3 protein: CASSYDSSKGYTF; V gene: TRBV6-1; J gene: TRBJ1-2; D gene: -; clone size: -
CDR3 DNA: TGTGCCAGTAGTCCCAGCAGGGTACAGGGCTACACCTTC; CDR3 protein: CASSPSRVQGYTF; V gene: TRBV19; J gene: TRBJ1-2; D gene: -; clone size: -
CDR3 DNA: TGCGCCAGCAGCTTGAGCAGGGCCTCTGGGGCCAACGTCCTGACTTTC; CDR3 protein: CASSLSRASGANVLTF; V gene: TRBV5-1; J gene: TRBJ2-6; D gene: -; clone size: few
CDR3 DNA: TGTGCCAGCAGTGAAACGCTAGCGGGGGGGCTAGAGGATACGCAGTATTTT; CDR3 protein: CASSETLAGGLEDTQYF; V gene: TRBV2; J gene: TRBJ2-3; D gene: TRBD2; clone size: -
CDR3 DNA: TGTGCCAGCAGTTCTGGGTCGGGGGTATATGGCTACACCTTC; CDR3 protein: CASSSGSGVYGYTF; V gene: TRBV27; J gene: TRBJ1-2; D gene: -; clone size: -
CDR3 DNA: TGTGCCAGCAGCTTGGACGTAATTGGACAGGGGGAAGCTTTCTTT; CDR3 protein: CASSLDVIGQGEAFF; V gene: TRBV5-6; J gene: TRBJ1-1; D gene: TRBD1; clone size: -
CDR3 DNA: TGTGCCAGCAGACTCTCCACCCACGAGCAGTACTTC; CDR3 protein: CASRLSTHEQYF; V gene: TRBV5-6; J gene: TRBJ2-7; D gene: -; clone size: -
CDR3 DNA: TGTGCCAGCAGCCAAGCAACAGGGTTCCCTGAAGCTTTCTTT; CDR3 protein: CASSQATGFPEAFF; V gene: TRBV4-2; J gene: TRBJ1-1; D gene: -; clone size: few
CDR3 DNA: TGTGCCAGCTCACCGACGGGACTGATCAATCAGCCCCAGCATTTT; CDR3 protein: CASSPTGLINQPQHF; V gene: TRBV18; J gene: TRBJ1-5; D gene: -; clone size: -
CDR3 DNA: TGTGCCAGCAGCCCGGGACAGGGTGGGAACACAGATACGCAGTATTTT; CDR3 protein: CASSPGQGGNTDTQYF; V gene: TRBV7-9; J gene: TRBJ2-3; D gene: TRBD1; clone size: -
CDR3 DNA: TGTGCCAGCAGCTTAGGAAGGGGGCGGACTGAAGCTTTCTTT; CDR3 protein: CASSLGRGRTEAFF; V gene: TRBV11-1; J gene: TRBJ1-1; D gene: TRBD1; clone size: few
CDR3 DNA: TGTGCCAGCAGTGTGAGGGCGGGGGGCACAGATACGCAGTATTTT; CDR3 protein: CASSVRAGGTDTQYF; V gene: TRBV6-1; J gene: TRBJ2-3; D gene: TRBD2; clone size: -
CDR3 DNA: TGTGCCACCCGCGATGAAAAACTGTTTTTT; CDR3 protein: CATRDEKLFF; V gene: TRBV28; J gene: TRBJ1-4; D gene: -; clone size: -
CDR3 DNA: TGTGCCAGTAGACAGATTGTGACCACTGAAGCTTTCTTT; CDR3 protein: CASRQIVTTEAFF; V gene: TRBV19; J gene: TRBJ1-1; D gene: -; clone size: few
CDR3 DNA: TGTGCCAGCAGCCCGAGACAGGGTAACACTGAAGCTTTCTTT; CDR3 protein: CASSPRQGNTEAFF; V gene: TRBV7-9; J gene: TRBJ1-1; D gene: TRBD1; clone size: -
CDR3 DNA: TGTGCCAGCAGCTTAACCCTACAGGGGATTCGCTCATTGGCGGATACGCAGTATTTT; CDR3 protein: CASSLTLQGIRSLADTQYF; V gene: TRBV7-3; J gene: TRBJ2-3; D gene: TRBD1; clone size: -
CDR3 DNA: TGTGCCAGCAGTTCAGGGACAGTCCTTTACGAGCAGTACTTC; CDR3 protein: CASSSGTVLYEQYF; V gene: TRBV28; J gene: TRBJ2-7; D gene: TRBD1; clone size: -
CDR3 DNA: TGTGCCAGCAGCCCGGGACAGGGGTGGACTGAAGCTTTCTTT; CDR3 protein: CASSPGQGWTEAFF; V gene: TRBV5-4; J gene: TRBJ1-1; D gene: TRBD1; clone size: -
CDR3 DNA: TGTGCCAGCAGTTATGGGACAGGCAATGAGCAGTTCTTC; CDR3 protein: CASSYGTGNEQFF; V gene: TRBV2; J gene: TRBJ2-1; D gene: TRBD1; clone size: once
CDR3 DNA: TGTGCCAGCAGTTATATGGGTTTAGCGGGGGACGAGCAGTACTTC; CDR3 protein: CASSYMGLAGDEQYF; V gene: TRBV6-5; J gene: TRBJ2-7; D gene: TRBD2; clone size: -
CDR3 DNA: TGTGCCAGCAGCTCTACTAGCGGGCGCACAGATACGCAGTATTTT; CDR3 protein: CASSSTSGRTDTQYF; V gene: TRBV7-9; J gene: TRBJ2-3; D gene: TRBD2; clone size: -
CDR3 DNA: TGTGCCAGCAGGTCAGAATACACCGGGGAGCTGTTTTTT; CDR3 protein: CASRSEYTGELFF; V gene: TRBV2; J gene: TRBJ2-2; D gene: -; clone size: -
CDR3 DNA: TGTGCCAGTACCCCGAGAAATCCCGGGGAGCTGTTTTTT; CDR3 protein: CASTPRNPGELFF; V gene: TRBV19; J gene: TRBJ2-2; D gene: -; clone size: few
CDR3 DNA: TGTGCCAGCAGCTTAGGGGGGCGCACCGGGGAGCTGTTTTTT; CDR3 protein: CASSLGGRTGELFF; V gene: TRBV7-6; J gene: TRBJ2-2; D gene: -; clone size: -
CDR3 DNA: TGTGCCAGCAGCACGGGTCTAGCGGGGGGCACAGATACGCAGTATTTT; CDR3 protein: CASSTGLAGGTDTQYF; V gene: TRBV9; J gene: TRBJ2-3; D gene: TRBD2; clone size: -
CDR3 DNA: TGTGCCAGTAGTATCCCTGGCAGCGCATCCCAAGAGACCCAGTACTTC; CDR3 protein: CASSIPGSASQETQYF; V gene: TRBV19; J gene: TRBJ2-5; D gene: -; clone size: once
CDR3 DNA: TGTGCCAGCAGCTTAGGGGAGGTCATCGCTGAAGCTTTCTTT; CDR3 protein: CASSLGEVIAEAFF; V gene: TRBV7-2; J gene: TRBJ1-1; D gene: -; clone size: -
CDR3 DNA: TGTGCCAGCAGTCATGTTACAGGATTGAACACTGAAGCTTTCTTT; CDR3 protein: CASSHVTGLNTEAFF; V gene: TRBV25-1; J gene: TRBJ1-1; D gene: -; clone size: few
CDR3 DNA: TGTGCCAGCAGTGGAAGCGGGGGGCGAGATGGCTACACCTTC; CDR3 protein: CASSGSGGRDGYTF; V gene: TRBV2; J gene: TRBJ1-2; D gene: -; clone size: -
CDR3 DNA: TGTGCCTGGAGTGTACGGGGCACTGAAGCTTTCTTT; CDR3 protein: CAWSVRGTEAFF; V gene: TRBV30; J gene: TRBJ1-1; D gene: -; clone size: -
CDR3 DNA: TGTGCCAGCAGTTACTCGTTATCCGGAGTTAATGAAAAACTGTTTTTT; CDR3 protein: CASSYSLSGVNEKLFF; V gene: TRBV6-5; J gene: TRBJ1-4; D gene: -; clone size: -
CDR3 DNA: TGTGCCAGCAGCCGAACCGTGGGCCAGACGTGGCACAATGAGCAGTTCTTC; CDR3 protein: CASSRTVGQTWHNEQFF; V gene: TRBV28; J gene: TRBJ2-1; D gene: -; clone size: -
CDR3 DNA: TGTGCCGCATTCTTGGGGGCCGTGAACACTGAAGCTTTCTTT; CDR3 protein: CAAFLGAVNTEAFF; V gene: TRBV6-1; J gene: TRBJ1-1; D gene: -; clone size: -
CDR3 DNA: TGTGCCAGCAGTGCTGATGGACGGGAGAACACTGAAGCTTTCTTT; CDR3 protein: CASSADGRENTEAFF; V gene: TRBV6-1; J gene: TRBJ1-1; D gene: -; clone size: -
CDR3 DNA: TGTGCCAGCAGCCTGGACAGGGCATCGGGTGAGCAGTTCTTC; CDR3 protein: CASSLDRASGEQFF; V gene: TRBV7-2; J gene: TRBJ2-1; D gene: TRBD1; clone size: few
CDR3 DNA: TGTGCCAGCAGCTTACGGGTTGAACAAGGGGAGCTGTTTTTT; CDR3 protein: CASSLRVEQGELFF; V gene: TRBV7-6; J gene: TRBJ2-2; D gene: -; clone size: -
CDR3 DNA: TGTGCCAGCACTCGAAGGGAGGGGGTCTATGGCTACACCTTC; CDR3 protein: CASTRREGVYGYTF; V gene: TRBV6-1; J gene: TRBJ1-2; D gene: -; clone size: -
CDR3 DNA: TGTGCCAGCAGCCTCATAGCGGGAGAGCAGTTCTTC; CDR3 protein: CASSLIAGEQFF; V gene: TRBV2; J gene: TRBJ2-1; D gene: TRBD2; clone size: -
CDR3 DNA: TGTGCCAGCAGTTTACAGACAGGGTATAATTCACCCCTCCACTTT; CDR3 protein: CASSLQTGYNSPLHF; V gene: TRBV28; J gene: TRBJ1-6; D gene: TRBD1; clone size: few
CDR3 DNA: TGTGCCAGCACCACCGACAGAAATCAGCCCCAGCATTTT; CDR3 protein: CASTTDRNQPQHF; V gene: TRBV27; J gene: TRBJ1-5; D gene: -; clone size: few
CDR3 DNA: TGTGCCAGCAGCCGCATACAGGGGTCCACCTCTGGGGCCAACGTCCTGACTTTC; CDR3 protein: CASSRIQGSTSGANVLTF; V gene: TRBV27; J gene: TRBJ2-6; D gene: TRBD1; clone size: -
CDR3 DNA: TGTGCCATCAGTTCGGTCTTCACAGATACGCAGTATTTT; CDR3 protein: CAISSVFTDTQYF; V gene: TRBV10-3; J gene: TRBJ2-3; D gene: -; clone size: -
CDR3 DNA: TGCGCCAGCCGACGGGACACCATCTACGAGCAGTACTTC; CDR3 protein: CASRRDTIYEQYF; V gene: TRBV5-1; J gene: TRBJ2-7; D gene: -; clone size: few
CDR3 DNA: TGTGCCAGCAGTGAATATTCGGACAGGGGGCCAAGCACTGAAGCTTTCTTT; CDR3 protein: CASSEYSDRGPSTEAFF; V gene: TRBV25-1; J gene: TRBJ1-1; D gene: TRBD1; clone size: few
CDR3 DNA: TGTGCCTGGACCCGCCCGGGGGGGGCGAACTATGGCTACACCTTC; CDR3 protein: CAWTRPGGANYGYTF; V gene: TRBV30; J gene: TRBJ1-2; D gene: -; clone size: -
CDR3 DNA: TGTGCCAGCAGCTTACGTTGGGCTTCCGAATCTGGGGAGCTGTTTTTT; CDR3 protein: CASSLRWASESGELFF; V gene: TRBV7-7; J gene: TRBJ2-2; D gene: -; clone size: -
CDR3 DNA: TGTGCCAGCAGCTTAAGTGGTCCCGGGACACAAGCTTTCTTT; CDR3 protein: CASSLSGPGTQAFF; V gene: TRBV7-3; J gene: TRBJ1-1; D gene: -; clone size: -
CDR3 DNA: TGTGCCAGCAGTTACTCGAGGACAGTTAACACTGAAGCTTTCTTT; CDR3 protein: CASSYSRTVNTEAFF; V gene: TRBV6-5; J gene: TRBJ1-1; D gene: -; clone size: -
CDR3 DNA: TGTGCCAGCAGTTACTCCCCGGCGGTCGGCCTCGAGCAGTACTTC; CDR3 protein: CASSYSPAVGLEQYF; V gene: TRBV6-6; J gene: TRBJ2-7; D gene: -; clone size: -
CDR3 DNA: TGTGCCAGCAGCCATACCGTGACAGGGGCCACTGAAGCTTTCTTT; CDR3 protein: CASSHTVTGATEAFF; V gene: TRBV6-5; J gene: TRBJ1-1; D gene: TRBD1; clone size: -
CDR3 DNA: TGCGCCAGCAGCCAAGCGGGAGGGAGTGAAAAACTGTTTTTT; CDR3 protein: CASSQAGGSEKLFF; V gene: TRBV4-3; J gene: TRBJ1-4; D gene: -; clone size: few
CDR3 DNA: TGTGCCAGCTCACCTCTTGGGGAGATCCTAGCGGGGACAACCTACGAGCAGTACTTC; CDR3 protein: CASSPLGEILAGTTYEQYF; V gene: TRBV18; J gene: TRBJ2-7; D gene: TRBD2; clone size: -
CDR3 DNA: TGTGCCAGCAGCACTTGGGACAGCCGTTATCAGCCCCAGCATTTT; CDR3 protein: CASSTWDSRYQPQHF; V gene: TRBV5-5; J gene: TRBJ1-5; D gene: TRBD1; clone size: -
CDR3 DNA: TGTGCCAGCAGGAATGAAGGGGCAGGGACTGAAGCTTTCTTT; CDR3 protein: CASRNEGAGTEAFF; V gene: TRBV27; J gene: TRBJ1-1; D gene: -; clone size: -
CDR3 DNA: TGTGCCAGTAGTATGTGGGGACGGGGGAGCACAGATACGCAGTATTTT; CDR3 protein: CASSMWGRGSTDTQYF; V gene: TRBV19; J gene: TRBJ2-3; D gene: -; clone size: -